This T cell receptor (beta chain) was observed in a study of tumor-infiltrating lymphocytes in primary liver carcinoma. Concerning this clonotype itself: As yet, its antigen is unknown.

The CDR3 length is 14 residues. J gave up 6 bases and V 3 bases, and 3 bases lay outside the gene matches. Germline CDR1 MDHEN, CDR2 SYDVKM. The source material, about 18-31 mg of unsorted bulk tissue, was used to co-extract RNA and DNA. Chronic HBV infection was present, with no prior treatment. Study-wide results and caveats: Compared with tumor region pairs, tumor-adjacent and tumor-blood pairs overlapped less.

Priming with a constant-region primer yielded TCR beta cDNA from 400 to 550 ng total RNA. Three nested multiplex PCR rounds, a slightly modified ARM-PCR, produced the libraries for TCR beta. PCR rounds one and two used TRBV1-TRBV30 forward primers with a C-beta reverse primer for around 9 cycles each. One entry per CDR3 protein results from TCRdb running MiXCR on the multiplex PCR reads. The sample shows over 100,000 distinct CDR3 sequences, around 70% of them seen only once. The sequencing sample was made of tumor-adjacent normal liver tissue. The chain uses TRBV28 and TRBJ2-7; 12 positions match TRBD1. This TCR was sampled from a woman in her fifties or sixties with primary liver carcinoma and hepatitis B virus infection. CDR3 sequence (DNA): TGTGCCAGCAGTTTGGGACAGGGGGCGCGCGAGCAGTACTTC. Translation: CASSLGQGAREQYF.